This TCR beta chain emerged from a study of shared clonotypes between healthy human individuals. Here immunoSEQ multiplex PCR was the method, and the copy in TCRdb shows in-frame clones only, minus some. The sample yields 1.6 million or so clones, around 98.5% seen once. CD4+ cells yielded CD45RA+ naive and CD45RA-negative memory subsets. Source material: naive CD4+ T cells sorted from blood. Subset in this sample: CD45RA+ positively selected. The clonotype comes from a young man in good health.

The CDR3: CASSSISRRASYEQYF. In nucleotides, the CDR3 is TGTGCCAGCAGTTCCATTAGCCGGAGGGCCAGCTACGAGCAGTACTTC. The gene calls are TRBV27 and TRBJ2-7; D might be TRBD2 (6 bases). Trimming removed 4 bases from V and 3 bases from J, with 19 bases in between. Looked up from germline, CDR1 is MNHEY and CDR2 is SMNVEV (reference sequence). The CDR3 contains 16 residues.